The 5 T cell receptor beta chains in this list originate from one sample, sequenced in a study of shared clonotypes between healthy human individuals. Naive CD8 cells, CD45RO-negative and positively selected for CCR7, excluded terminally differentiated effector memory CD45RA+ cells. The data were produced by immunoSEQ multiplex PCR, yet TCRdb's version contains in-frame clones alone and is incomplete. Among approximately 2,200,000 clones listed, more than 85% were seen once. The sample comprised naive CD8+ T cells from PBMCs. These receptors all stem from a man in his late teens or twenties in good health. Some clones in this sample may be carry-over from other donors' samples.

The chain uses TRBV6-1 and TRBJ2-7; weak D call: TRBD1 (5 bases). CDR1 MNHNS and CDR2 SASEGT come from the germline V gene. CDR3 length: 16 residues. The V gene lost 0 bases and the J gene lost 0 bases, with 12 bases spanning the gap. The CDR3 DNA sequence: TGTGCCAGCAGTGAAGCGCGCCAGGGAAGCTCCTACGAGCAGTACTTC. Translating gives CASSEARQGSSYEQYF.

This chain connects TRBV7-9 to TRBJ2-1; TRBD2 matches 11 bases. The CDR3 contains 17 residues. The V gene's germline CDR1 is SEHNR and CDR2 FQNEAQ (reference sequence). V shed 2 bases and J 3 bases; nucleotides not matched to a gene: 6. CDR3 region: CASSLPASGRNYNEQFF. CDR3 bases: TGTGCCAGCAGCTTACCTGCTAGCGGGAGGAACTACAATGAGCAGTTCTTC. The full variable domain, in which reference TRBV7-9 and TRBJ2-1 provide the parts outside the CDR3, is DTGVSQNPRHKITKRGQNVTFRCDPISEHNRLYWYRQTLGQGPEFLTYFQNEAQLEKSRLLSDRFSAERPKGSFSTLEIQRTEQGDSAMYLCASSLPASGRNYNEQFFGPGTRLTVL.

This chain links TRBV5-1 with TRBJ1-4, with 10 positions matching TRBD1. CDR3 length: 15 residues. Germline CDR1 is SGHRS and CDR2 is YFSETQ. Germline trimming cut 2 bases from V and 8 bases from J; bases unmatched to any gene: 6. The CDR3 loop is CASSFGTGEGEKLFF. In DNA, the CDR3 is TGCGCCAGCAGCTTTGGGACAGGGGAAGGCGAAAAACTGTTTTTT.

This clone was observed a few times. The sample contains more than one DNA sequence encoding this CDR3. The chain recombines TRBV7-9 with TRBJ1-2; D remains ambiguous. The CDR3 consists of 11 residues. In germline, CDR1 is SEHNR, CDR2 FQNEAQ (reference sequence). V dropped 1 base and J dropped 8 bases, with 5 bases sitting between them. CDR3 DNA: TGTGCCAGCAGCTTAGATTTCGGCTACACCTTC. This codes for CASSLDFGYTF.

V usage is TRBV30 and J usage is TRBJ2-7; a weak D match, TRBD1 (6 bases). Trimming took 2 bases from V and 2 from J, leaving 7 bases between them. The CDR3 is 12 amino acids. Germline-derived CDR1 and CDR2 are GTSNPN and SVGIG (reference sequence). CDR3 in DNA: TGTGCCTGGAGTTCAGGGGCCTACGAGCAGTACTTC. Its protein product is CAWSSGAYEQYF.